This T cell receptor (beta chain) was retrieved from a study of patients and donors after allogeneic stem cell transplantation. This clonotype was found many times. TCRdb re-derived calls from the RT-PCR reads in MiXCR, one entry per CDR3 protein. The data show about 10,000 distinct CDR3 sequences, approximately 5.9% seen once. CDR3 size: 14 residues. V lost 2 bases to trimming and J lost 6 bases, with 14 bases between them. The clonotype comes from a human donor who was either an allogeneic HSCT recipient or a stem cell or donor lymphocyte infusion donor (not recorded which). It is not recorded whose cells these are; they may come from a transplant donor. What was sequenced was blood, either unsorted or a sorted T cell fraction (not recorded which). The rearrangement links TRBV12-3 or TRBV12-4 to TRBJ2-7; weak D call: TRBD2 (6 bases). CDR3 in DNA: TGTGCCAGCAGTTTACAAGCGGGCACACCCGAGCAGTACTTC. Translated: CASSLQAGTPEQYF.